The rows below give T cell receptor beta chains drawn from one sample of a study of cytomegalovirus exposure and HLA in healthy donors. Libraries were prepared by immunoSEQ multiplex PCR; TCRdb keeps only in-frame clonotypes and omits some of them. The sample lists under 150,000 clones; approximately 81% were seen once. The sequencing input was PBMCs. The receptors come from a young man in good health and CMV-seronegative. Both conserved end residues are part of each CDR3. D genes are given only for firm matches. Expanded clones are given a class, and other clones once, few, many or no size at all.

clone_size d_call j_call v_call cdr3_aa cdr3_nt
once - TRBJ2-7 TRBV27 CASSLRGGRYEQYF TGTGCCAGCAGTTTGAGGGGGGGTAGATACGAGCAGTACTTC
- TRBD1 TRBJ2-5 TRBV7-8 CASSLGDRVRGETQYF TGTGCCAGCAGCTTAGGAGACAGGGTTCGAGGAGAGACCCAGTACTTC
- - TRBJ2-7 TRBV27 CASTTGSRKYEQYF TGTGCCAGCACTACCGGGAGCCGTAAGTACGAGCAGTACTTC
- - TRBJ1-5 TRBV7-2 CASQTGTQPQHF TGTGCCAGTCAAACAGGGACTCAGCCCCAGCATTTT
- - TRBJ1-4 TRBV2 CASRQFGEKLFF TGTGCCAGTCGACAGTTTGGAGAAAAACTGTTTTTT
- TRBD2 TRBJ2-3 TRBV6-5 CASSYSGGYTDTQYF TGTGCCAGCAGTTACTCGGGGGGGTACACAGATACGCAGTATTTT
- TRBD2 TRBJ2-1 TRBV7-9 CASSPSGSDEQFF TGTGCCAGCAGCCCTAGCGGGTCGGATGAGCAGTTCTTC
few - TRBJ1-2 TRBV10-3 CAIKVQESDGYTF TGTGCCATCAAGGTACAGGAAAGTGATGGCTACACCTTC
- - TRBJ1-2 TRBV9 CASSVEPGTNYGYTF TGTGCCAGCAGCGTAGAGCCCGGGACTAACTATGGCTACACCTTC
- - TRBJ1-2 TRBV6-5 CATGPNYGYTF TGTGCCACCGGTCCAAACTATGGCTACACCTTC
once - TRBJ1-2 TRBV12-2 CASRFHETGCFGYTF TGTGCAAGTCGCTTTCATGAAACAGGGTGCTTTGGCTACACCTTC
- - TRBJ2-1 TRBV6-4 CASSDSLAGSGEQFF TGTGCCAGCAGTGACTCCTTAGCAGGAAGCGGTGAGCAGTTCTTC
- TRBD1 TRBJ1-5 TRBV28 CASRRQGGNQPQHF TGTGCCAGCAGACGACAGGGGGGCAATCAGCCCCAGCATTTT
- TRBD1 TRBJ1-2 TRBV10-3 CAINLAGGDYGYTF TGTGCCATCAATTTAGCAGGGGGAGACTATGGCTACACCTTC
- - TRBJ1-2 TRBV4-3 CASSQDLGVRYGYTF TGCGCCAGCAGCCAAGATCTAGGGGTGCGGTATGGCTACACCTTC